This TCR beta chain is from a study of Graves' ophthalmopathy and Graves' hyperthyroidism. This clonotype appeared a few times. The antigen remains undetermined. Trimming cost V 10 bases and J 5 bases; bases outside gene matches: 12. The CDR3 loop spans 15 amino acids. Germline values: CDR1 SNHLY, CDR2 FYNNEI. Scientists amplified the TCR beta CDR3 regions from RNA transcripts. HTBI primers served in a first-round RT-PCR, which a second-round multiplex PCR followed. TCRdb reprocessed the multiplex PCR reads with MiXCR, giving one entry per CDR3 protein. The sample carries tens of thousands of distinct CDR3 sequences, roughly 46% recorded once. Study-wide findings and caveats: A 13-signature model separated ophthalmopathy from stable hyperthyroidism, 87.88% sensitivity, 65% to 82% specificity.

V usage is TRBV2 and J usage is TRBJ2-1, with 9 nucleotides matching TRBD2. The sequenced sample was peripheral blood. The receptor's source is an adult woman with Graves' ophthalmopathy. DNA of the CDR3: TGTGCCACCGCCACCCGGACTAGCGATGACAATGAGCAGTTCTTC. It yields the protein CATATRTSDDNEQFF. Full variable domain (outside the CDR3, taken from reference TRBV2 and TRBJ2-1): EPEVTQTPSHQVTQMGQEVILRCVPISNHLYFYWYRQILGQKVEFLVSFYNNEISEKSEIFDDQFSVERPDGSNFTLKIRSTKLEDSAMYFCATATRTSDDNEQFFGPGTRLTVL.